This T cell receptor beta chain emerged from a study of brain T cells in children with intractable seizures. Study conclusions and caveats: Pre- and post-surgery blood differed in depth, so pre-surgery absences may be undersampling. Only CDR3 sequence similarity suggested viral specificity, without known HCMV serostatus.

Sequencing was limited to surgery cases with top T cell transcript signatures in brain tissue. Pre-surgery treatment included at least one anti-epileptic drug. Turning to this clone: Its antigen is not known.

Method: immunoSEQ multiplex PCR; TCRdb's copy keeps in-frame clones and lacks some. This sample carries tens of thousands of clones, around 90% of them seen once, and the ten largest clones take 5% to 6.5%. CDR3 length: 14 amino acids. The ends lost 7 bases at V and 5 bases at J; junction bases unmatched: 5. Germline CDR1 reads MNHEY; CDR2 reads SVGAGI. The clonotype originates from a girl aged 2 to 9 with tuberous sclerosis and intractable seizures. Sequences were derived from peripheral blood, sampled at surgery. V and J are TRBV6-5 and TRBJ1-6, with TRBD1 identical over 7 bases. CDR3 in amino acids: CASTRDRNNSPLHF. The CDR3 DNA is TGTGCCAGCACCCGGGACAGAAATAATTCACCCCTCCACTTT.